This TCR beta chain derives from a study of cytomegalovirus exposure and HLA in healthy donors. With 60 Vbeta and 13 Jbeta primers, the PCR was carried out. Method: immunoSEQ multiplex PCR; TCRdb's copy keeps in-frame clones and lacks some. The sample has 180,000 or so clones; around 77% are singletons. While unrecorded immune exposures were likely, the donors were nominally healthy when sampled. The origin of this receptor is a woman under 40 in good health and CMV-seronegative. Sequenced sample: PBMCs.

The CDR3 loop is CASAVLWVTEAFF. The CDR3 DNA reads as TGTGCCAGCGCGGTCCTTTGGGTCACTGAAGCTTTCTTT. This chain uses TRBV18 with TRBJ1-1; D gene unclear. There are 13 residues in the CDR3. The V gene lost 8 bases and the J gene lost 4 bases, with 14 bases spanning the gap. Germline V gene lookup returns CDR1 KGHSH and CDR2 LQKENI.